The clone carrying this T cell receptor (beta chain) was picked up many times. Documented time point: newly diagnosed GD, antithyroid drugs for less than 3 months. After RNA was extracted from PBMCs, the TCR library was made from it. The data were obtained in a study of regulatory T cells in long-lasting Graves disease. To make TCR beta libraries, researchers used iRepertoire HTBI primers and Arm-PCR of CDR3 regions. TCRdb reprocessed the multiplex PCR reads with MiXCR, giving one entry per CDR3 protein. Seen here are about 420,000 distinct CDR3 sequences, 16% observed once, and the top ten hold about 25%. The CDR3 is made up of 13 amino acids. CDR1 and CDR2 from the germline V gene are MNHEY and SVGEGT. Trimming shortened V by 0 bases and J by 6 bases, and 8 bases separated the two germline ends. These records were also assigned to another study, of T cells in Graves' hyperthyroidism and ophthalmopathy.

The receptor was derived from a woman aged 18-30 years with Graves disease. Sequenced here: peripheral blood mononuclear cells (PBMCs), sampled at new diagnosis, from a patient treated with antithyroid drugs. The rearrangement joins TRBV6-2 or TRBV6-3 to TRBJ1-1; D call uncertain. DNA of the CDR3: TGTGCCAGCAGTTACTCGAAAGTCTCTGAAGCTTTCTTT. Amino acid sequence: CASSYSKVSEAFF.